The 24 T cell receptor beta chains presented below share a single source sample, sequenced in a study of T cell clonality in common variable immunodeficiency. Study findings and constraints: In common variable immunodeficiency, TCR beta chains reportedly carried fewer deletions and N-nucleotide insertions.

Generated by immunoSEQ multiplex PCR, the TCRdb table keeps only in-frame clones and is missing some. The sample presents about 33,000 clones, none singletons. These receptors have no known antigen. The sample consisted of peripheral blood mononuclear cells. These receptors were taken from a human donor with common variable immunodeficiency.

In its sample, this clone was seen a few times. The read halts 3 residues ahead of the CDR3 end, with the missing end drawn from the germline J gene. The V call is TRBV30, the J call TRBJ1-4; 8 nucleotides agree with TRBD1. The CDR3 has 17 amino acids. Per germline, CDR1 GTSNPN and CDR2 SVGIG (reference sequence). J gave up 4 bases and V 2 bases, and 12 bases lay outside the gene matches. The sequenced part of the CDR3 DNA is TGTGCCTGGAGTTCTACCCTCGGGACAGGTCTTAATGAAAAA. It specifies CAWSSTLGTGLNEK. The full CDR3 sequence reads CAWSSTLGTGLNEKLFF.

As for this clone: The DNA ends 3 residues before the CDR3 does, and the rest of the CDR3 is filled in from the germline J gene. V usage is TRBV19 and J usage is TRBJ1-1, with 9 bases that match TRBD1. The V segment lost 5 bases and the J segment 5 bases; nucleotides outside the gene matches: 9. Germline CDR1 and CDR2: LNHDA and SQIVND (reference sequence). The CDR3 has 15 residues. This CDR3 is CASSAKGTGWTEAFF. The CDR3 bases that were read are TGTGCCAGTAGTGCGAAGGGGACAGGGTGGACTGAA.

This clone showed up just a few times. The CDR3 extends 3 residues past the end of the read, so its final part is completed from the germline J gene. The chain has TRBV2 and TRBJ1-3; D perhaps matches TRBD1 (5 bases). The length of the CDR3 is 17 residues. CDR1 and CDR2 from the germline V gene are SNHLY and FYNNEI. V lost 8 bases, J lost 0 bases, and 20 bases lay in between. The CDR3 reads CASGGEVGGSSGNTIYF. The CDR3 bases that were read are TGTGCCAGCGGGGGGGAAGTGGGCGGAAGCTCTGGAAACACC.

This clone appeared many times. The missing CDR3 end, 3 residues past where the read stops, is filled in from the germline J gene. The rearrangement joins TRBV5-1 to TRBJ2-4; D may be TRBD1 (7 bases). The V gene's germline CDR1 is SGHRS and CDR2 YFSETQ. The CDR3 loop spans 17 amino acids. With 2 bases removed from V and 1 base from J, the gap between germline ends came to 16 bases. CDR3 residues: CASSFRQGGIAKNIQYF. Partial CDR3 DNA: TGCGCCAGCAGCTTTCGACAGGGCGGGATCGCCAAAAACATT.

In its sample, this clone was seen a few times. The observed sequence ends 3 residues before the CDR3 terminus, with the missing tail filled in from the germline J gene. The chain couples TRBV20-1 to TRBJ2-3; 11 bases are a match to TRBD1. This CDR3 contains 14 residues. From germline, CDR1 is DFQATT and CDR2 SNEGSKA (reference sequence). V dropped 5 bases and J dropped 4; count of bases not matched to a gene: 5. The DNA read from the CDR3 is TGCAGTGCTGGACAGGGGGCTGGGGCAGATACG. This sequence encodes CSAGQGAGADT. The whole CDR3 reads CSAGQGAGADTQYF.

This clone appeared a few times. The CDR3 goes on 3 residues after the read ends, and that part is filled in from the germline J gene. The rearrangement joins TRBV30 to TRBJ1-6; a possible D gene is TRBD1 (5 bases). V shed 7 bases and J shed 3 bases, with 10 bases lying between them. From germline, CDR1 is GTSNPN and CDR2 SVGIG (reference sequence). The CDR3 is 13 residues long. The CDR3 loop is CAFREIYNSPLHF. The CDR3 DNA, read in part, is TGTGCCTTCAGGGAGATCTATAATTCACCC.

CDR3 DNA (partial): TGTGCCAGCAGCTTAGAAACAGGGTACTATGGC. It codes for CASSLETGYYG. The whole CDR3 reads CASSLETGYYGYTF. V and J are TRBV7-2 and TRBJ1-2, with TRBD1 as a possible D gene (6 bases). The read ends 3 residues early relative to the CDR3; the germline J gene fills the gap. Trimming cost V 1 base and J 3 bases, with 9 bases left between them. The CDR3 has 14 residues. Germline V gene data show CDR1 as SGHTA and CDR2 as FQGNSA.

The sample holds many counts of this clone. The CDR3 goes on 3 residues after the read ends, and that part is filled in from the germline J gene. The chain links TRBV5-1 to TRBJ2-7; maybe TRBD2 (5 bases). The germline V gene encodes CDR1 SGHRS and CDR2 YFSETQ. V was pared by 4 bases and J by 3 bases, with 11 bases between. This CDR3 contains 13 residues. The DNA read from the CDR3 is TGCGCCAGCAGCCACGAGCGGATCTACGAG. It encodes CASSHERIYE. Given in full, the CDR3 is CASSHERIYEQYF.

This clone was detected ten times or more. The CDR3 end lies 3 residues beyond the end of the read and is filled in from the germline J gene. V is TRBV2 and J is TRBJ2-6, with TRBD1 as a possible D gene (6 bases). The CDR3 extends over 19 amino acids. In germline, CDR1 is SNHLY, CDR2 FYNNEI. Trimming took off 4 bases at V and 0 bases at J, with 19 bases between the two ends. CDR3 loop: CASSVEPGTPFSGANVLTF. Partial CDR3 DNA: TGTGCCAGCAGTGTTGAGCCAGGGACACCGTTCTCTGGGGCCAACGTC.

A word on this clone: Read coverage stops 3 residues before the CDR3 terminus; the germline J gene supplies the remainder. This chain uses TRBV30 with TRBJ1-1; 9 bases are shared with TRBD1. In germline, CDR1 is GTSNPN, CDR2 SVGIG (reference sequence). V trimming: 1 base; J trimming: 0 bases; junction bases outside the gene matches: 3. The CDR3 is 15 residues long. The CDR3 spells CAWSGDRAMNTEAFF. The part of the CDR3 DNA that was read is TGTGCCTGGAGTGGGGACAGGGCGATGAACACTGAA.

With regard to this clone: The CDR3 end is not reached by the read, which stops 3 residues before it; the germline J gene fills it in. The rearrangement joins TRBV2 to TRBJ2-7; 9 nucleotides agree with TRBD1. J gave up 4 bases and V 11 bases, and 9 bases lay outside the gene matches. The CDR3 has 13 amino acids. Per the germline V gene, CDR1 is SNHLY and CDR2 is FYNNEI. The DNA read from the CDR3 is TGTGCCTGCGGAAGGGACAGGGATTACGAG. Residues: CACGRDRDYE. The entire CDR3 protein is CACGRDRDYEQYF.

As concerns this clone: The sequence runs out 3 residues before the end of the CDR3; the remainder is reconstructed from the germline J gene. The chain couples TRBV19 to TRBJ2-7, with TRBD1 identical over 9 bases. Germline V CDR1 and CDR2: LNHDA, SQIVND (reference sequence). The CDR3 contains 18 residues. J was trimmed by 2 bases and V by 2 bases; bases with no gene match: 13. The CDR3 protein is CASSILGQQGAGPYEQYF. The covered CDR3 bases are TGTGCCAGTAGTATATTGGGGCAACAGGGGGCTGGACCCTACGAG.

This clone appeared a few times. From the germline J gene comes the end of the CDR3, since the read stops 3 residues before it. The V and J genes are TRBV19 and TRBJ1-2; 9 nucleotides agree with TRBD1. This CDR3 has 13 amino acids. The germline gives CDR1 LNHDA, CDR2 SQIVND (reference sequence). V trimming: 6 bases; J trimming: 4 bases; junction bases outside the gene matches: 3. The covered CDR3 bases are TGTGCCAGTAGCGACAGGGGGATCTATGGC. Amino acids: CASSDRGIYG. The whole CDR3 reads CASSDRGIYGYTF.

This clone came up many times. The CDR3 extends 3 residues past the end of the read, so its final part is completed from the germline J gene. V usage is TRBV2 and J usage is TRBJ2-5; 9 bases agree with TRBD1. Losses at the gene ends were 0 bases for V and 5 bases for J; bases not matched to a gene: 4. Germline loops: CDR1 SNHLY, CDR2 FYNNEI. The CDR3 runs to 15 residues. The part of the CDR3 DNA that was read is TGTGCCAGCAGTGAAGCAGGGACAGGGTGGGAGACC. Its translation is CASSEAGTGWET. The full CDR3 sequence reads CASSEAGTGWETQYF.

A few counts support this clone. The observed sequence ends 3 residues before the CDR3 terminus, with the missing tail filled in from the germline J gene. The rearrangement uses TRBV30 and TRBJ1-3, with D possibly matching TRBD1 (5 bases). This CDR3 comprises 15 residues. The germline gives CDR1 GTSNPN, CDR2 SVGIG (reference sequence). V was pared by 0 bases and J by 0 bases, with 9 bases between. The part of the CDR3 DNA that was read is TGTGCCTGGAGTGTTGGCGGGGGCTCTGGAAACACC. This encodes CAWSVGGGSGNT. The complete CDR3 protein is CAWSVGGGSGNTIYF.

Notes on this clone: The read stops 3 residues short of the end of the CDR3; the missing end is completed from the germline J gene. The chain recombines TRBV20-1 with TRBJ2-5; D may be TRBD2 (7 bases). The V end lost 6 bases, the J end lost 3 bases, and 20 bases lay between the germline ends. Germline CDR1 is DFQATT and CDR2 is SNEGSKA (reference sequence). The CDR3 covers 15 residues. CDR3 bases read: TGCAGTGCCCTTCCTGGGGGGGCCCCAAAAGAGACC. It encodes CSALPGGAPKET. The CDR3, in full, reads CSALPGGAPKETQYF.

Worth noting for this clone: The DNA ends 3 residues before the CDR3 does, and the rest of the CDR3 is filled in from the germline J gene. The rearrangement uses TRBV7-9 and TRBJ1-2, with D unclear. Trimming stripped 5 bases from V and 5 bases from J, with 18 bases between. Per germline, CDR1 SEHNR and CDR2 FQNEAQ (reference sequence). The CDR3 sequence is 15 residues long. The CDR3 spells CASSKAQSGGYGYTF. The CDR3 DNA, read in part, is TGTGCCAGCAGCAAAGCCCAAAGCGGAGGGTATGGC.

This clone occurred a few times. The read finishes 3 residues shy of the CDR3 end, and the germline J gene is used to complete it. This chain links TRBV7-2 with TRBJ2-5, with 7 bases that match TRBD1. The germline CDR1 and CDR2 sequences are SGHTA and FQGNSA. The CDR3 runs 15 residues. Trimming removed 5 bases from V and 3 bases from J; junction bases left unmatched: 9. The sequenced part of the CDR3 DNA is TGTGCCAGCAGCCTACCTCGACAGGGAAAAGAGACC. As protein: CASSLPRQGKET. The whole CDR3 reads CASSLPRQGKETQYF. Complete variable domain (other parts from reference TRBV7-2 and TRBJ2-5): GAGVSQSPSNKVTEKGKDVELRCDPISGHTALYWYRQSLGQGLEFLIYFQGNSAPDKSGLPSDRFSAERTGGSVSTLTIQRTQQEDSAVYLCASSLPRQGKETQYFGPGTRLLVL.

Comments on this clone: The read terminates 3 residues before the CDR3 end, so the remaining end is supplied by the germline J gene. V usage is TRBV7-3 and J usage is TRBJ1-2, with 11 nucleotides matching TRBD1. V lost 0 bases and J lost 7; bases outside the gene matches: 7. This CDR3 is built from 16 residues. Per germline, CDR1 SGHTA and CDR2 FQGTGA. CDR3 DNA, as far as it was read: TGTGCCAGCAGCTTAACAGCGGACAGGGGGCGCGGTGGC. Residues: CASSLTADRGRGG. From start to end, the CDR3 is CASSLTADRGRGGYTF. Drawing the rest from reference TRBV7-3 and TRBJ1-2, the complete variable domain is GAGVSQTPSNKVTEKGKYVELRCDPISGHTALYWYRQSLGQGPEFLIYFQGTGAADDSGLPNDRFFAVRPEGSVSTLKIQRTERGDSAVYLCASSLTADRGRGGYTFGSGTRLTVV.

At least ten counts were recorded for this clone. The missing CDR3 end, 3 residues past where the read stops, is filled in from the germline J gene. The J gene is TRBJ2-1, the V gene TRBV19; 7 positions match TRBD1. There are 18 residues in the CDR3. The V gene's germline CDR1 is LNHDA and CDR2 SQIVND (reference sequence). After removal of 3 bases from V and 0 bases from J, the junction contained 11 bases not matched to a gene. CDR3 protein: CASSIRGPGQSSYNEQFF. The DNA read from the CDR3 is TGTGCCAGTAGTATCCGAGGCCCGGGACAGAGCTCCTACAATGAG.

A remark on this clone: The CDR3 goes on 3 residues after the read ends, and that part is filled in from the germline J gene. J is TRBJ1-1 and V is TRBV7-2; TRBD1 might be the D (6 bases). This CDR3 is built from 15 residues. Trimming stripped 5 bases from V and 1 base from J, with 14 bases between. Germline assignment: CDR1 SGHTA and CDR2 FQGNSA. CDR3 region: CASSPQGVRNTEAFF. Incomplete CDR3 DNA: TGTGCCAGCAGCCCACAGGGTGTGCGGAACACTGAA.

Concerning this clone itself: The read terminates 3 residues ahead of where the CDR3 ends, so the germline J gene completes it. This sequence joins TRBV2 and TRBJ2-5; D might be TRBD1 (7 bases). Germline-derived CDR1 and CDR2 are SNHLY and FYNNEI. The CDR3 sequence is 14 residues long. Trimming took off 4 bases at V and 4 bases at J, with 13 bases between the two ends. The DNA read from the CDR3 is TGTGCCAGCAGTGGACAGGGAGGCGGAGAGACC. As protein: CASSGQGGGET. In full, the CDR3 reads CASSGQGGGETQYF.

Comments on this clone: The read ends 3 residues early relative to the CDR3; the germline J gene fills the gap. The J gene is TRBJ1-4, the V gene TRBV19; D call uncertain. The length of the CDR3 is 11 residues. Trimming removed 7 bases at V and 7 bases at J, with 7 bases between. Germline values: CDR1 LNHDA, CDR2 SQIVND (reference sequence). CDR3 sequence: CASTDTEKLFF. The CDR3 bases that were read are TGTGCCAGTACTGACACTGAAAAA.

This clone was recorded at least ten times. The read finishes 3 residues shy of the CDR3 end, and the germline J gene is used to complete it. The chain uses TRBV29-1 and TRBJ2-5; 10 bases line up with TRBD2. Germline V gene lookup returns CDR1 SQVTM and CDR2 ANQGSEA. V lost 4 bases, J lost 2 bases, and 4 bases stayed unmatched. The CDR3 extends over 14 amino acids. Partial CDR3 DNA: TGCAGCGTTGTTAGCGGGGGGTCTCAAGAGACC. Translated: CSVVSGGSQET. The CDR3 in its entirety is CSVVSGGSQETQYF. Full variable domain (outside the CDR3, taken from reference TRBV29-1 and TRBJ2-5): SAVISQKPSRDICQRGTSLTIQCQVDSQVTMMFWYRQQPGQSLTLIATANQGSEATYESGFVIDKFPISRPNLTFSTLTVSNMSPEDSSIYLCSVVSGGSQETQYFGPGTRLLVL.